This paragraph reports one T cell receptor (beta chain). These data originate in a study of blood T cell repertoires in COVID-19. On the study more broadly: From the United States, Italy and Spain came samples of acute and convalescent COVID-19. In each case, the material was cDNA or gDNA derived from T cells, B-cell-depleted T cells, or PBMCs.

The germline V gene encodes CDR1 LGHDT and CDR2 YNNKEL (reference sequence). This CDR3 is built from 15 residues. Deletions cut 0 bases from V and 6 bases from J, with 14 bases between. Methods used by the authors: Researchers report that nucleated cell counts were estimated from reference gene primer amplification. Data came from immunoSEQ multiplex PCR; TCRdb stores just in-frame clones and leaves some out. V, J and clone size reflect that table, while D and trimming were determined from the DNA. The table has some 490,000 clones, 70% to 90% seen once. J is TRBJ1-2 and V is TRBV3-1 (or the pseudogene TRBV3-2); possibly TRBD1 for D (6 bases). This TCR came from a human donor in a cohort sampled during active COVID-19. Sequences were obtained from peripheral blood. The CDR3 protein is CASSQDRGGYNGYTF. For the CDR3, the DNA is TGTGCCAGCAGCCAAGATAGGGGGGGGTACAATGGCTACACCTTC.